The sequence of this T cell receptor beta chain was determined in a study of shared clonotypes between healthy human individuals. Whole-study context: For every donor, three CD4 naive, three CD4 memory, two CD8 naive and one CD8 memory plates were used. Findings of the study overall: For naive CD4 cells, roughly 5% of clonotypes were shared across a few donors. The researchers took only blood, and tissue repertoires probably look different.

The CDR3 is made up of 13 amino acids. V was trimmed by 3 bases and J by 2 bases, leaving 5 bases between them. Germline CDR1 and CDR2: SNHLY and FYNNEI. In the naive CD8 group, cells lacked CD45RO and were positively selected for CCR7, so terminally differentiated effector memory CD45RA+ cells were left out. On this clone itself: What it recognizes is unknown. This same CDR3 is encoded by further DNA sequences in the sample.

Under the authors' procedure: Filtering differed since immunoSEQ provided only junctions, with no quality scores. Clones were sequenced by immunoSEQ multiplex PCR, and TCRdb holds only the in-frame ones, with some missing. The V and J calls and clone size were taken over from that table, and D and trimming were inferred from the DNA. The data contain hundreds of thousands of clones, approximately 95% of them singletons. The sequenced sample was naive CD8+ T cells sorted from blood. The chain uses TRBV2 and TRBJ1-3; no clear D. The TCR comes from a woman younger than 45 in good health. CDR3 coding DNA: TGTGCCAGCAGTGAGGCGGCTGGAAACACCATATATTTT. Translating it yields CASSEAAGNTIYF.